A single T cell receptor beta chain is shown here with its context. Its antigen is undetermined. The record originates from a study of T cell clones after liver transplantation. As for the study in general: A pre-transplant mixed lymphocyte reaction with TCRbeta sequencing defined graft-donor-reactive clones followed in post-transplant blood. As an antigen-independent comparator, third-party-reactive TCRbeta sequences came from pre-transplant mixed lymphocyte reactions. Overall study results and limits: These preliminary findings come from unstandardized post-transplant sampling times.

Repertoires were generated with immunoSEQ multiplex PCR, while TCRdb's copy carries only in-frame clones and drops some. The sample holds tens of thousands of clones, roughly 83% seen once. The V end lost 0 bases, the J end lost 17 bases, and 11 bases lay between the germline ends. Germline assignment: CDR1 DFQATT and CDR2 SNEGSKA (reference sequence). This CDR3 is 11 amino acids long. The sequence derives from a human patient who received a liver transplant. Some T cells may originate from the graft donor. The sequences come from CD4+ T cells from blood, collected at the 22-month timepoint. V usage is TRBV20-1 and J usage is TRBJ1-6; D not certain. The CDR3 DNA follows: TGCAGTGCTAGAGATGCTTACAGAATCCACTTT. Protein product: CSARDAYRIHF.